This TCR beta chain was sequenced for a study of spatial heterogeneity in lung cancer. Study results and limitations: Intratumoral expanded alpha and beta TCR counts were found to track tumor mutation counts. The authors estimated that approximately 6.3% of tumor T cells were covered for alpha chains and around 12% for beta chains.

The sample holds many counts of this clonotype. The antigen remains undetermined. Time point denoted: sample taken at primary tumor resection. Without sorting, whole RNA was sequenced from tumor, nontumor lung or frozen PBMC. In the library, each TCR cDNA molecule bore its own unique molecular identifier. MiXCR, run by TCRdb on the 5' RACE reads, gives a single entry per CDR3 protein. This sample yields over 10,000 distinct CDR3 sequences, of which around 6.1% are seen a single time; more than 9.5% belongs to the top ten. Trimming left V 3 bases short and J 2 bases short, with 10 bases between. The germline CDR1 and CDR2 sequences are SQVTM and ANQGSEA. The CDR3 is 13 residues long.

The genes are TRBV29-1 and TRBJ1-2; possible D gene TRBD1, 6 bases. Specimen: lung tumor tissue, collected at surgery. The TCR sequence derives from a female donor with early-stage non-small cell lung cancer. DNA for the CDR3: TGCAGCGTTGAGGACAGAGTAAACTATGGCTACACCTTC. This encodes CSVEDRVNYGYTF.